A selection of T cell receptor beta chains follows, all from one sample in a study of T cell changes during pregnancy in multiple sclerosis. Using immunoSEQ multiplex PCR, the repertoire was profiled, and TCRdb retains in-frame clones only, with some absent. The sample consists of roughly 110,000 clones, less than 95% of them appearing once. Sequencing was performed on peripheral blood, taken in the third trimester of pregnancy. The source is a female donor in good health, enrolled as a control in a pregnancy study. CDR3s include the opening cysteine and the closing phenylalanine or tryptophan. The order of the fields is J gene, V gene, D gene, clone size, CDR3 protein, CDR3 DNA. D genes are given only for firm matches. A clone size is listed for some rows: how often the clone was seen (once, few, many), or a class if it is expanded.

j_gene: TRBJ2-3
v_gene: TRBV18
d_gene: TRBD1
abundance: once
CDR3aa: CASSPRKVGTGDEADTQYF
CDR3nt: TGTGCCAGCTCACCGAGGAAAGTCGGGACAGGGGATGAGGCAGATACGCAGTATTTT

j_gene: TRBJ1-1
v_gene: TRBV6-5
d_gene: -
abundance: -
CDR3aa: CASSQGGGTEAFF
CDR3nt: TGTGCCAGCAGTCAGGGCGGCGGAACTGAAGCTTTCTTT

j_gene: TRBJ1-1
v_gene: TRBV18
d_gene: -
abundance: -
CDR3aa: CASSPNPGATEAFF
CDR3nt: TGTGCCAGCTCCCCTAACCCAGGGGCCACTGAAGCTTTCTTT

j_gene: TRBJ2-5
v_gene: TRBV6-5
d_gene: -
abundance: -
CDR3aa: CASSYSYREETQYF
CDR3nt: TGTGCCAGCAGTTACTCGTACAGGGAAGAGACCCAGTACTTC

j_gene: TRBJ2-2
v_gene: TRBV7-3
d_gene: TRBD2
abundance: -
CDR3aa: CASSLGLAGGTGELFF
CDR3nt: TGTGCCAGCAGCTTGGGACTAGCGGGGGGGACCGGGGAGCTGTTTTTT

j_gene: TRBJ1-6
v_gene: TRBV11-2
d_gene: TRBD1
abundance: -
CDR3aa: CASSLGRGTVSSAYSPLHF
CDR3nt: TGTGCCAGCAGCTTAGGGAGGGGGACAGTCTCTTCTGCTTATTCACCCCTCCACTTT

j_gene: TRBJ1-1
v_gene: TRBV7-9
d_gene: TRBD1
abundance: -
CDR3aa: CANSVSGQTDSIMNTEAFF
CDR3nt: TGTGCCAACAGCGTATCGGGACAGACCGACAGCATCATGAACACTGAAGCTTTCTTT

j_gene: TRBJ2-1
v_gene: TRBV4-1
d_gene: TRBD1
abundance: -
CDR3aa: CASSQARQGYNEQFF
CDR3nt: TGCGCCAGCAGCCAAGCTAGACAGGGGTACAATGAGCAGTTCTTC

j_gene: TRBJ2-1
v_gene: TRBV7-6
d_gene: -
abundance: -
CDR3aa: CASSSVGGVGDEQFF
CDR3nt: TGTGCCAGCAGCTCGGTAGGGGGGGTGGGCGATGAGCAGTTCTTC

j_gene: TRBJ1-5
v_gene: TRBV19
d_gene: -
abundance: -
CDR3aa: CATHPGEGYVGQPQHF
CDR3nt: TGTGCCACTCACCCAGGGGAAGGGTACGTTGGTCAGCCCCAGCATTTT

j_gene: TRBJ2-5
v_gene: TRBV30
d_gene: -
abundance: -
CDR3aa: CAWSAGHQETQYF
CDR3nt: TGTGCCTGGTCTGCGGGGCACCAAGAGACCCAGTACTTC

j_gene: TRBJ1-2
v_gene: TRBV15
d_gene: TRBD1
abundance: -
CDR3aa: CATSRDGRTGLRLRTF
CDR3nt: TGTGCCACCAGCAGAGATGGCAGGACAGGCCTGAGGCTTAGGACCTTC

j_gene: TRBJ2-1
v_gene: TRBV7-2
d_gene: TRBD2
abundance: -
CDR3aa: CASSPGTNSYNEQFF
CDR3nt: TGTGCCAGCAGCCCCGGGACTAATTCCTACAATGAGCAGTTCTTC

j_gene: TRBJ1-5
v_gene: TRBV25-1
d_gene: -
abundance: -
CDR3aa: CASSGPGGYSNQPQHF
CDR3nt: TGTGCCAGCAGTGGGCCAGGAGGATATAGCAATCAGCCCCAGCATTTT

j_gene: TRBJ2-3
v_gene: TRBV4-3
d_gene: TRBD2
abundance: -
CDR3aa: CASSQGGGFGTDTQYF
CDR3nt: TGCGCCAGCAGCCAAGGCGGGGGATTTGGCACAGATACGCAGTATTTT

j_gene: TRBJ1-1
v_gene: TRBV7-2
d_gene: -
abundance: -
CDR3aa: CASSLASGNTEAFF
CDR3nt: TGTGCCAGCAGCTTGGCGTCGGGGAACACTGAAGCTTTCTTT

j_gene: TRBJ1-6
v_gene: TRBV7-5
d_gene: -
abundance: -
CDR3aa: CARSLLRSLQVKDSPLHF
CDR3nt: TGTGCCAGAAGCCTCCTGCGGTCCTTACAAGTGAAGGATTCACCCCTCCACTTT

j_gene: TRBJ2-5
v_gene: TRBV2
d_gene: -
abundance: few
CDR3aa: CASSGATQYF
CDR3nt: TGTGCCAGCAGTGGGGCGACCCAGTACTTC

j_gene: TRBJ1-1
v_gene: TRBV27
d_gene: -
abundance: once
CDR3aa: CASSGGGLGTEAFF
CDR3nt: TGTGCCAGCAGTGGGGGGGGACTGGGGACTGAAGCTTTCTTT

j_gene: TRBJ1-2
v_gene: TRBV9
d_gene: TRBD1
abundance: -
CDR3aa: CASSVVDRGGYGYTF
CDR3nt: TGTGCCAGCAGCGTAGTCGACAGGGGAGGATATGGCTACACCTTC

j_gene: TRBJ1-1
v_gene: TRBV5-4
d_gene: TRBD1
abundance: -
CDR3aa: CASSIRQGGGRSTEAFF
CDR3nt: TGTGCCAGCAGCATCCGACAGGGGGGGGGAAGGAGCACTGAAGCTTTCTTT

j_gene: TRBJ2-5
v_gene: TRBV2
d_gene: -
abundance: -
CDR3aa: CASGGETQYF
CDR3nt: TGTGCCAGCGGGGGCGAGACCCAGTACTTC

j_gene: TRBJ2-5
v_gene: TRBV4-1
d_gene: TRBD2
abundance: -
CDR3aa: CASSLGLAGRQETQYF
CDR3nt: TGCGCCAGCAGCCTAGGACTAGCGGGGAGGCAAGAGACCCAGTACTTC

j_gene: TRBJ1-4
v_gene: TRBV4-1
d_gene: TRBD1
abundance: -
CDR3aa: CASSQAYRGLNEKLFF
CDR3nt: TGCGCCAGCAGCCAGGCATACAGGGGGCTCAATGAAAAACTGTTTTTT

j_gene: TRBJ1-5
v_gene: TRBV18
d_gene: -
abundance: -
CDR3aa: CARAAGIRNQPQHF
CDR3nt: TGTGCCAGAGCCGCAGGGATACGCAATCAGCCCCAGCATTTT

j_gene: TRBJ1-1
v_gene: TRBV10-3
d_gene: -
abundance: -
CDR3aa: CAIRQEVNTEAFF
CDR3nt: TGTGCCATCAGACAAGAGGTGAACACTGAAGCTTTCTTT

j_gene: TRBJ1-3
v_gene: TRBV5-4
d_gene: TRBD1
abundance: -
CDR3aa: CASSRAGGNLNTIYF
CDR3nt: TGTGCCAGCAGCAGGGCAGGGGGCAATCTAAACACCATATATTTT

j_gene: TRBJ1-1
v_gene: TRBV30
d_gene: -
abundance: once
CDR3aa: CAWRLGLTEGGFTGTEAFF
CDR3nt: TGTGCCTGGAGGTTGGGGCTGACGGAAGGAGGGTTTACGGGCACTGAAGCTTTCTTT

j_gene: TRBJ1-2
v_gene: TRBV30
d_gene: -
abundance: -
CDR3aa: CAWTPNRVADGYTF
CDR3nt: TGTGCCTGGACCCCGAACAGGGTTGCGGACGGCTACACCTTC